This is a list of T cell receptor beta chains from one sample in a study of OX40 agonist ivuxolimab in advanced cancers. Assay used: immunoSEQ multiplex PCR; TCRdb lists only in-frame clones, some missing. The table shows around 57,000 clones, with around 86% occurring only once. The sequences come from CD4+ or CD8+ T cells sorted from blood, collected in a trial of the OX40 agonist ivuxolimab. These receptors all come from an adult with an advanced solid tumor such as melanoma, head and neck, liver or kidney cancer. Both conserved end residues are part of each CDR3. D genes are given only for firm matches. Where a row states a size, it is once, few, many or the class of an expanded clone; other rows omit it.

j_call | clone_size | d_call | cdr3_length | v_call | cdr3_aa | cdr3_nt
TRBJ2-2 | NA | NA | 14 | TRBV5-1 | CASSTGQSTGELFF | TGCGCCAGCAGCACCGGACAGTCAACCGGGGAGCTGTTTTTT
TRBJ2-1 | NA | TRBD2 | 15 | TRBV11-2 | CASSPTSGFYNEQFF | TGTGCCAGCAGCCCGACTAGCGGGTTCTACAATGAGCAGTTCTTC
TRBJ1-4 | NA | NA | 17 | TRBV18 | CASSPGQSVATNEKLFF | TGTGCCAGCTCACCCGGACAGTCCGTTGCAACTAATGAAAAACTGTTTTTT
TRBJ2-1 | NA | NA | 13 | TRBV7-9 | CASSLGAHNEQFF | TGTGCCAGCAGCTTAGGCGCCCACAATGAGCAGTTCTTC
TRBJ2-1 | NA | TRBD2 | 15 | TRBV9 | CASSVTSGSGNEQFF | TGTGCCAGCAGCGTCACTAGCGGGAGTGGGAATGAGCAGTTCTTC
TRBJ2-3 | NA | NA | 14 | TRBV6-1 | CASSVGPTTDTQYF | TGTGCCAGCAGTGTCGGGCCTACCACAGATACGCAGTATTTT
TRBJ2-5 | NA | TRBD1 | 16 | TRBV18 | CASSPSERTGGGTQYF | TGTGCCAGCTCACCCTCTGAACGGACAGGGGGTGGGACCCAGTACTTC
TRBJ1-1 | NA | NA | 13 | TRBV28 | CASSASLTREAFF | TGTGCCAGCAGTGCCTCCCTCACACGTGAAGCTTTCTTT
TRBJ2-5 | NA | NA | 13 | TRBV27 | CASRERAGETQYF | TGTGCCAGCAGGGAAAGAGCCGGGGAGACCCAGTACTTC
TRBJ2-6 | few | TRBD2 | 16 | TRBV5-1 | CASSGAGGPGANVLTF | TGCGCCAGCAGTGGCGCGGGAGGGCCTGGGGCCAACGTCCTGACTTTC
TRBJ2-3 | NA | NA | 15 | TRBV4-2 | CASSQANSGTDTQYF | TGTGCCAGCAGCCAAGCGAATAGCGGCACAGATACGCAGTATTTT
TRBJ2-1 | NA | TRBD2 | 14 | TRBV14 | CASSGLAGGSEQFF | TGTGCCAGCAGCGGCCTAGCGGGAGGTAGTGAGCAGTTCTTC
TRBJ2-7 | NA | NA | 13 | TRBV28 | CASTTTTPGEQYF | TGTGCCAGCACGACTACAACGCCCGGTGAGCAGTACTTC
TRBJ1-4 | NA | TRBD1 | 15 | TRBV5-1 | CASRWIGTDNEKLFF | TGCGCCAGCAGGTGGATCGGGACAGATAATGAAAAACTGTTTTTT
TRBJ2-2 | once | TRBD1 | 13 | TRBV30 | CAWGGQAHGELFF | TGTGCCTGGGGAGGACAGGCCCACGGGGAGCTGTTTTTT
TRBJ2-1 | once | TRBD2 | 16 | TRBV14 | CASSHRGLAGANEQFF | TGTGCCAGCAGCCACCGTGGACTAGCGGGAGCCAATGAGCAGTTCTTC
TRBJ2-2 | NA | NA | 14 | TRBV6-4 | CASSDSVDTGELFF | TGTGCCAGCAGTGACAGTGTAGACACCGGGGAGCTGTTTTTT
TRBJ2-5 | NA | NA | 13 | TRBV6-5 | CASRRQAQETQYF | TGTGCCAGCAGACGACAGGCCCAAGAGACCCAGTACTTC